This TCR beta chain appears in the sequencing data of a study of response to subunit inactivated influenza vaccine. Study outcomes and limitations: Each seasonal influenza vaccination, the authors suggested, recruits few new T cells.

Trimming shortened V by 1 base and J by 7 bases, and 19 bases separated the two germline ends. There are 17 residues in the CDR3. Germline V lookup: CDR1 LGHNA, CDR2 YSLEER. On this clonotype itself: The antigen is undetermined.

TCRdb itself ran the RT-PCR reads through MiXCR, one entry per CDR3 protein. The table lists over 400,000 distinct CDR3 sequences, roughly 13% of them singletons. This TCR derives from a man aged 45-65 years who received an inactivated influenza vaccine. The chain is built from TRBV4-3 and TRBJ2-2; the D is unclear. Sequenced here: PBMCs from blood, sampled 35 to 45 days after vaccination. CDR3 sequence reads: CASSQGRFTELIGELFF. The CDR3 nucleotides are TGCGCCAGCAGCCAAGGGCGCTTCACGGAACTGATCGGGGAGCTGTTTTTT.